This TCR beta chain derives from a study of T cell repertoires in cytomegalovirus infection. Study-wide context: It can be stated that public TCR beta signatures indicated CMV infection as well as a matching HLA type.

About this clonotype itself: What it binds is not known.

Whole-study results and caveats: CMV-specific HLA-C-restricted TCR beta clonotypes dominated the ex vivo response. Frequencies of public TCR beta families were cumulated, and this identified carriers of CMV plus the relevant HLA.

The junction had 6 bases not matched to a gene; V was cut back by 5 bases and J by 2 bases. The germline gives CDR1 LGHNA, CDR2 YNFKEQ. CDR3 length equals 16 residues. TCRdb called the reads again in MiXCR, with one record for every CDR3 protein. The sample has some 320,000 distinct CDR3 sequences, roughly 9.5% seen once. Sequencing used PBMCs. This receptor was identified in a human donor in good health (CMV status not recorded). Some clones in this sample may be carry-over from other donors' samples. The rearrangement links TRBV4-2 to TRBJ2-7, with 13 bases identical to TRBD2. In DNA, the CDR3 is TGTGCCAGCAGCGCTCGTGGGACTAGCGGGACCTACGAGCAGTACTTC. Amino acid sequence: CASSARGTSGTYEQYF.